This T cell receptor beta chain was documented in a study of control samples from healthy donors and cancer patients (dated by TCRdb to 2020 to 2022). In regard to this clone: It lacks a known antigen. No clone much larger than this one lies a single base away; base qualities are absent.

CDR1 and CDR2, per the germline V gene (reference sequence), are GTSNPN and SVGIG. V and J are truncated by 0 bases and 1 base respectively, leaving an intervening sequence of 7 bases. The CDR3 numbers 13 residues from cysteine through phenylalanine. Only the CDR3 DNA stays, 39 bases, in frame from base 1. The library came from the immunoSEQ multiplex PCR assay. The table comes from immuneACCESS by way of TCRdb, which keeps in-frame sequences with V and J called. Part of the clones is missing from these tables; in studies checked, under half for an unresolved V gene and the rest for unknown reasons. This sample lists around 130,000 clones; roughly 90% were detected once. The top ten constitute about 3.4% of the sample.

The sample comprised blood. This sequence was found in a man aged 50-60 years in good health. The rearranged chain carries TRBV30 and TRBJ2-7; the D gene cannot be resolved reliably. At the DNA level, the sequence is TGTGCCTGGAGTGTTATCGGTTCCTACGAGCAGTACTTC. It codes for CAWSVIGSYEQYF.